This T cell receptor beta chain derives from a study of shared clonotypes between healthy human individuals. Points from the study as a whole: Among donors, clonotype sharing was expected to be affected by sequencing depth.

A word on this clone: Its target is not known.

Germline assignment: CDR1 KGHSH and CDR2 LQKENI. The CDR3 length is 16 residues. Trimming took off 3 bases at V and 5 bases at J, with 19 bases between the two ends. The genomic DNA of each subset was split evenly across several immunoSEQ plates. Clones were read by immunoSEQ multiplex PCR, and TCRdb kept only the in-frame ones, dropping some. The sample consists of roughly 1,000,000 clones, approximately 78% of them appearing once. Sequences were obtained from memory CD4+ T cells from PBMCs. The sample's subset: CD45RA-negative fraction. The sequence was obtained from a man aged 18 to 30 in good health. Some clones in this sample may be carry-over from other donors' samples. The V gene is TRBV18, the J gene TRBJ1-1; no definite D call. The CDR3 spells CASSPSRDRQGTEAFF. As DNA, the CDR3 is TGTGCCAGCTCACCGTCTCGGGATAGACAAGGGACTGAAGCTTTCTTT.